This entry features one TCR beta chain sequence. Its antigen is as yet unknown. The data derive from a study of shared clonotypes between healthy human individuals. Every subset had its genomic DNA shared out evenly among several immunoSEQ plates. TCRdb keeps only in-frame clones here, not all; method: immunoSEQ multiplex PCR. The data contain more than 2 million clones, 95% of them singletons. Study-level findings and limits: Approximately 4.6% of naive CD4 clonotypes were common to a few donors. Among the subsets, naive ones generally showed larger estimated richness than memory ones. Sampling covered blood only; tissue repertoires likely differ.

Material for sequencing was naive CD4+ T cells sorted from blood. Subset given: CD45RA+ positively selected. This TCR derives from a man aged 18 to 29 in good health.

CDR3 bases: TGTGCCTGGAGTGCCATTGAACAGGGGGAGAGTGGCTACACCTTC. Residues: CAWSAIEQGESGYTF. The chain is built from TRBV30 and TRBJ1-2, with 8 bases lining up with TRBD1. CDR1 and CDR2 from the germline V gene are GTSNPN and SVGIG (reference sequence). The CDR3 totals 15 residues. Losses at the gene ends were 1 base for V and 7 bases for J; bases not matched to a gene: 11.